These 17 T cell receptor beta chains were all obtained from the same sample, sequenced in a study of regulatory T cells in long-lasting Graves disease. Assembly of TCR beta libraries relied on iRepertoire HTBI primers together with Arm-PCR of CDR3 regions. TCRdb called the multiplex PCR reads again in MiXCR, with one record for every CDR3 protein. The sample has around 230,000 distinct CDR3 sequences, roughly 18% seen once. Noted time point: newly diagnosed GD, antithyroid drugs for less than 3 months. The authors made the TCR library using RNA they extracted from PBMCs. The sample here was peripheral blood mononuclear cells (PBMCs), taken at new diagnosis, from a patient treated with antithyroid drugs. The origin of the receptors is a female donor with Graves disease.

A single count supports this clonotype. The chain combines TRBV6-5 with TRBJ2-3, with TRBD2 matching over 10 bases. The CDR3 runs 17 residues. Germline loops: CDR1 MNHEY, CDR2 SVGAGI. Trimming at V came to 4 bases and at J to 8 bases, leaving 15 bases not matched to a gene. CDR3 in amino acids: CASSLPLTSGRRGTQYF. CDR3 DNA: TGTGCCAGCAGTTTACCCCTGACTAGCGGGCGCAGGGGTACGCAGTATTTT.

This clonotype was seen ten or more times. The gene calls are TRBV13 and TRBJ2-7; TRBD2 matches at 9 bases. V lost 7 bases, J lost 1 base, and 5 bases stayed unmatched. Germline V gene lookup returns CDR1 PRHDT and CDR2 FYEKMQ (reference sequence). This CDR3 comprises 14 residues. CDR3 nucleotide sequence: TGTGCCAGCACCCTACTAGCGGGTTCCTACGAGCAGTACTTC. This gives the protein CASTLLAGSYEQYF.

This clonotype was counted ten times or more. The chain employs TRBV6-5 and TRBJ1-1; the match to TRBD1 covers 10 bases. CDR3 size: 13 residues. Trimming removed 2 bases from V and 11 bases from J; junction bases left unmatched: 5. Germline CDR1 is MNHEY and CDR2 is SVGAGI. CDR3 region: CASSYVTGGDAFF. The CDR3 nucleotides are TGTGCCAGCAGTTACGTGACAGGGGGCGACGCTTTCTTT.

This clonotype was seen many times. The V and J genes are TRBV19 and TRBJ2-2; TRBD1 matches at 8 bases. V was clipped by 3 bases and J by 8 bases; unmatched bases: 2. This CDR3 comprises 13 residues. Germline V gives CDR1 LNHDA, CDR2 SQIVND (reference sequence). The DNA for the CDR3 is TGTGCCAGTAGTATCGGACAGGGAGGGGAGCTGTTTTTT. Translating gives CASSIGQGGELFF.

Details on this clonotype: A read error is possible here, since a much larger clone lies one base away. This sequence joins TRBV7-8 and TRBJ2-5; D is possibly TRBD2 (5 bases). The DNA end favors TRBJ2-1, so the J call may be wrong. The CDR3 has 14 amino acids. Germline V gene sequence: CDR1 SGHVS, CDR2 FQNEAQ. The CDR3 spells CASSLASAGNEQFF. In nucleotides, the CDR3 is TGTGCCAGCAGCTTAGCGTCGGCGGGCAATGAGCAGTTCTTC.

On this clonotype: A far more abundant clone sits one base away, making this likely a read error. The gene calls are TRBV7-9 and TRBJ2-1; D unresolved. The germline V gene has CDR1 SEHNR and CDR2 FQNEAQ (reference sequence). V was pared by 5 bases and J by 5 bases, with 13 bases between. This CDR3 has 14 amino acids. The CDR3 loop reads CASSPATTHNEQFF. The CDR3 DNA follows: TGTGCCAGCAGCCCGGCCACTACCCACAATGAGCAGTTCTTC.

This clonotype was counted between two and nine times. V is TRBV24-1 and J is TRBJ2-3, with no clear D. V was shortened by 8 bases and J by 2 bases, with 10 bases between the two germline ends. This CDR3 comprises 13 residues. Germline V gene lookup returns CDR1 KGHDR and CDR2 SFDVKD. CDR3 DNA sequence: TGTGCCACCAAAGACCTAACCACAGATACGCAGTATTTT. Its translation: CATKDLTTDTQYF.

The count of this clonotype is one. CDR3 loop: CASRGSGRADTQYF. The DNA of the CDR3 is TGTGCCAGCAGAGGGAGCGGGAGAGCGGATACGCAGTATTTT. V usage is TRBV11-1 and J usage is TRBJ2-3; TRBD2 matches 8 bases. The CDR3 length is 14 residues. Trimming cost V 6 bases and J 6 bases; bases outside gene matches: 8. Per germline, CDR1 SGHAT and CDR2 FQDESV (reference sequence).

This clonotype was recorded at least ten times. As DNA, the CDR3 is TGTGCCAGCAGTTTACCGTCGCAGGGGGCGCTTAGCACAGATACGCAGTATTTT. This encodes CASSLPSQGALSTDTQYF. The chain recombines TRBV28 with TRBJ2-3; TRBD1 aligns across 8 bases. The V gene end was trimmed by 2 bases and the J gene end by 0 bases; junction bases not matched to a gene: 10. The CDR3 has 18 amino acids. The germline V gene encodes CDR1 MDHEN and CDR2 SYDVKM. The full variable domain, rest sourced from reference TRBV28 and TRBJ2-3, is DVKVTQSSRYLVKRTGEKVFLECVQDMDHENMFWYRQDPGLGLRLIYFSYDVKMKEKGDIPEGYSVSREKKERFSLILESASTNQTSMYLCASSLPSQGALSTDTQYFGPGTRLTVL.

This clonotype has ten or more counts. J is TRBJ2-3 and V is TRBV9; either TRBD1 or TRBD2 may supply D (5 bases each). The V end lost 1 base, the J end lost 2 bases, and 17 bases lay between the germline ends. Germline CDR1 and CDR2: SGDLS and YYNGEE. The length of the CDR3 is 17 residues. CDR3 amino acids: CASSVRPGAHSTDTQYF. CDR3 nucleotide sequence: TGTGCCAGCAGCGTAAGGCCCGGGGCCCACTCCACAGATACGCAGTATTTT.

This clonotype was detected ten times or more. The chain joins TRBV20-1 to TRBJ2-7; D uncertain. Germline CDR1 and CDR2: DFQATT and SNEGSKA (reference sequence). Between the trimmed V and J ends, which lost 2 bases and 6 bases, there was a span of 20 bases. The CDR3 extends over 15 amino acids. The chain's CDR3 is CSARPAQTHSIEQYF. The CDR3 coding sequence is TGCAGTGCTAGACCAGCCCAAACCCACTCTATCGAGCAGTACTTC.

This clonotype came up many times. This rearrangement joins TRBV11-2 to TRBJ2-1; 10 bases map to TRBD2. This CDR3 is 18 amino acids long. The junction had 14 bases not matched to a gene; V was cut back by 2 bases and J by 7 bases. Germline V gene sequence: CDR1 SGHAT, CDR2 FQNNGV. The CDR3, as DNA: TGTGCCAGCAGCTTAAGGGGGGGGCTAGCGGGAGTCGGGAATGAGCAGTTCTTC. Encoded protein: CASSLRGGLAGVGNEQFF.

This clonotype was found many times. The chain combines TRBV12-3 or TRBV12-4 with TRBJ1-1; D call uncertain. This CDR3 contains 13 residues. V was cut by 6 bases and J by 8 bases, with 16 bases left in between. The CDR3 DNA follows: TGTGCCAGCAGGCTGACGTCAGGTTCGGAAGCTTTCTTT. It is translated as CASRLTSGSEAFF.

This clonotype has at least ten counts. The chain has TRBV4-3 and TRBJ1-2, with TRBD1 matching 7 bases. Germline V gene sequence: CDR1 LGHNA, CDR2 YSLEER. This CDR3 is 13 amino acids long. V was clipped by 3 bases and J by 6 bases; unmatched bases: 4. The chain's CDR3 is CASSHPGGDGYTF. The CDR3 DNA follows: TGCGCCAGCAGCCACCCAGGGGGTGATGGCTACACCTTC.

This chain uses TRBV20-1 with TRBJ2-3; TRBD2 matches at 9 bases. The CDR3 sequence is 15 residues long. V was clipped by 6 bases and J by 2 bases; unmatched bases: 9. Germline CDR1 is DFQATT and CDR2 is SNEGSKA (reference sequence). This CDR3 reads CSALRLAEPTDTQYF. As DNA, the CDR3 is TGCAGTGCGCTCAGACTAGCGGAGCCCACAGATACGCAGTATTTT.

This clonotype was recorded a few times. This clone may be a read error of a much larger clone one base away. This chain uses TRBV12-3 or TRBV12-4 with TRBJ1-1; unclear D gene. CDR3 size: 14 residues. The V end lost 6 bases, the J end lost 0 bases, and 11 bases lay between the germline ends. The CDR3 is CASSLLGLNTEAFF. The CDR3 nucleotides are TGTGCCAGCAGCTTACTCGGACTGAACACTGAAGCTTTCTTT.

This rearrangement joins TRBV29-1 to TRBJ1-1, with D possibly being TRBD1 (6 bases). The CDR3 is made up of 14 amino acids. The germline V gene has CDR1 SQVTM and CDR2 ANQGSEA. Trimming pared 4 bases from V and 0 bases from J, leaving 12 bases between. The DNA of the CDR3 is TGCAGCGTTGCGGGACGGGACATGAACACTGAAGCTTTCTTT. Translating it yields CSVAGRDMNTEAFF.